Each of the 5 T cell receptor beta chains below was sequenced from the same sample in a study of beta chain features in type 1 diabetes. The antigens of these receptors remain unknown. Study-wide points: TCRB CDR3 length was moderately but significantly reduced in all four CD4+ subsets of Type 1 diabetes patients.

Expressed TCRB transcripts were sequenced, since all the RNA that had been isolated was reverse transcribed. Clones were sequenced by immunoSEQ multiplex PCR, and TCRdb holds only the in-frame ones, with some missing. The table lists 330,000 or so clones, roughly 13% of them singletons. Source material: naive CD4+ T cells from blood. These receptor sequences come from a woman aged 18-29 years with type 1 diabetes.

The rearrangement joins TRBV15 to TRBJ2-2; the match to TRBD1 covers 10 bases. V shed 6 bases, J shed 7 bases, and the junction held 11 bases outside the gene matches. Germline V lookup: CDR1 LNHNV, CDR2 YYDKDF (reference sequence). This CDR3 has 16 residues. The CDR3 DNA sequence: TGTGCCACCAGATGGACAGGGGGGATGACGGGCGGGGAGCTGTTTTTT. This translates into CATRWTGGMTGGELFF.

V and J are TRBV7-2 and TRBJ2-7, with 10 bases fitting TRBD1. CDR3 length: 16 amino acids. With V trimmed by 4 bases and J by 5 bases, 11 bases remained unmatched. Germline V gene lookup returns CDR1 SGHTA and CDR2 FQGNSA. CDR3 amino acids: CASSYQPGQGGHEQYF. CDR3 DNA sequence: TGTGCCAGCAGCTACCAGCCCGGACAGGGGGGCCACGAGCAGTACTTC. Based on the CDR3 plus reference TRBV7-2 and TRBJ2-7, the full variable domain is GAGVSQSPSNKVTEKGKDVELRCDPISGHTALYWYRQSLGQGLEFLIYFQGNSAPDKSGLPSDRFSAERTGGSVSTLTIQRTQQEDSAVYLCASSYQPGQGGHEQYFGPGTRLTVT.

The chain recombines TRBV25-1 with TRBJ1-5; D uncertain. From germline, CDR1 is MGHDK and CDR2 SYGVNS. Trimming took 1 base from V and 6 from J, leaving 7 bases between them. The CDR3 sequence is 13 residues long. This CDR3 is CASSEWSGQPQHF. CDR3 bases: TGTGCCAGCAGTGAATGGTCAGGTCAGCCCCAGCATTTT. Combining the CDR3 with reference TRBV25-1 and TRBJ1-5 gives the whole variable domain EADIYQTPRYLVIGTGKKITLECSQTMGHDKMYWYQQDPGMELHLIHYSYGVNSTEKGDLSSESTVSRIRTEHFPLTLESARPSHTSQYLCASSEWSGQPQHFGDGTRLSIL.

Only a few counts were recorded for this clone. The rearrangement links TRBV28 to TRBJ2-1; 14 positions match TRBD2. This CDR3 is built from 16 residues. Losses at the gene ends were 5 bases for V and 10 bases for J; bases not matched to a gene: 10. Germline V lookup: CDR1 MDHEN, CDR2 SYDVKM. Here the CDR3 DNA reads TGTGCCAGCAGTCCCCCGGGACTAGCGGGAGTCGGGGAGCAGTTCTTC. Amino acids: CASSPPGLAGVGEQFF. Based on the CDR3 plus reference TRBV28 and TRBJ2-1, the full variable domain is DVKVTQSSRYLVKRTGEKVFLECVQDMDHENMFWYRQDPGLGLRLIYFSYDVKMKEKGDIPEGYSVSREKKERFSLILESASTNQTSMYLCASSPPGLAGVGEQFFGPGTRLTVL.

The rearrangement joins TRBV28 to TRBJ2-7, with 10 positions matching TRBD2. The germline V gene has CDR1 MDHEN and CDR2 SYDVKM. V lost 9 bases to trimming and J lost 6 bases; unmatched junction nucleotides: 14. This CDR3 spans 15 amino acids. CDR3 sequence: CASPPSGSPSREQYF. CDR3 coding DNA: TGTGCCAGTCCTCCTAGCGGGAGCCCGTCCCGCGAGCAGTACTTC.